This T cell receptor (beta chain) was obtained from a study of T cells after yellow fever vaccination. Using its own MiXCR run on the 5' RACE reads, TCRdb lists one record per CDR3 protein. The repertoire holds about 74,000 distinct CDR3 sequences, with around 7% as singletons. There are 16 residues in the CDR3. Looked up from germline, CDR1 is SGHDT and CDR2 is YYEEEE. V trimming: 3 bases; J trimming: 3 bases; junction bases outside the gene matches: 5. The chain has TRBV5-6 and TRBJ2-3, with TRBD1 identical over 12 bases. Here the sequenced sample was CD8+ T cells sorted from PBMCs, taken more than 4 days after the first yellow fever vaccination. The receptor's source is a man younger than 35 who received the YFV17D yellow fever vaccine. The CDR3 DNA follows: TGTGCCAGCAGCTGGGGGACAGGGGGCTGGACAGATACGCAGTATTTT. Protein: CASSWGTGGWTDTQYF.